This T cell receptor beta chain was observed in a study of CD8+ T cells in alopecia areata. Study summary: Those receiving the skin were roughly 6-11-week-old female C3H/HeJ mice, whose grafts came from 6-12-month-old C3H/HeJ donors with spontaneous alopecia.

Study-level results: Tissue-resident alphabeta T cells belonging to normal skin likewise get sequenced within scalp specimens. Relative to normal scalp, lesional scalp, especially alopecia totalis/universalis, showed higher clonality.

This clone was counted ten times or more. The target antigen is unknown. Gene names are the mouse ones. The read comes to an end 4 residues before the CDR3 does, leaving the germline J gene to fill in the end. Investigators isolated RNA and reverse transcribed it into cDNA to act as the sequencing template. The method was immunoSEQ multiplex PCR; TCRdb's version includes in-frame clones alone and lacks a portion of them. The sample has around 1,900 clones, none seen only once. This CDR3 is built from 11 residues. Trimming stripped 2 bases from V and 3 bases from J, with 2 bases between. Germline-derived CDR1 and CDR2 are MNHDT and YYDKIL.

V and J are TRBV17 and TRBJ2-7; D not resolved. Sequenced input: lesional skin. This receptor was identified in a C3H/HeJ mouse with alopecia areata. Mouse MHC haplotype: H2-k. The sequenced part of the CDR3 DNA is TGTGCTAGCAGTAGACACTAT. Protein sequence: CASSRHY. The whole CDR3 protein is CASSRHYEQYF.